This T cell receptor beta chain was found in a study of T cell changes during pregnancy in multiple sclerosis. CDR1 is WNHNN, CDR2 SYGVQD, per germline (reference sequence). V lost 5 bases, J lost 4 bases, and 14 bases stayed unmatched. The CDR3 runs to 17 residues. TCRdb keeps only in-frame clones here, not all; method: immunoSEQ multiplex PCR. The top ten clones hold around 0.25% of a sample with 40,000 to 65,000 clones, around 92% of them seen once. This clonotype was obtained from a female donor with multiple sclerosis, enrolled in a pregnancy study. The chain employs TRBV10-1 and TRBJ1-1; 9 bases fit TRBD1. The specimen comprised CD4+ T cells from peripheral blood mononuclear cells, sampled in the third trimester of pregnancy. The CDR3 DNA reads as TGCGCCAGCAGTCAAGCAAGGGGACAGGGCGAAAGCACTGAAGCTTTCTTT. Encoded protein: CASSQARGQGESTEAFF.